These 7 T cell receptor beta chains share one sample of origin, sequenced in a study of cytomegalovirus exposure and HLA in healthy donors. The primer mix had 60 Vbeta and 13 Jbeta primers. TCRdb keeps only in-frame clones here, not all; method: immunoSEQ multiplex PCR. The sample carries 150,000 to 200,000 clones, 60% to 80% recorded once. The specimen sequenced was PBMCs. These receptors came from a man aged 18 to 30 in good health and CMV-seropositive.

The V and J genes are TRBV5-6 and TRBJ1-1; no reliable D call. Germline V CDR1 and CDR2: SGHDT, YYEEEE. V shed 4 bases and J shed 6 bases, with 10 bases lying between them. The CDR3 is 12 amino acids. CDR3 in DNA: TGTGCCAGCAGCGTCCGTTCGGCTGAAGCTTTCTTT. As protein: CASSVRSAEAFF.

This chain uses TRBV10-3 with TRBJ1-1; a possible D gene is TRBD1 (5 bases). Trimming took 6 bases from V and 3 from J, leaving 11 bases between them. The CDR3 loop spans 13 amino acids. The germline CDR1 and CDR2 sequences are ENHRY and SYGVKD. CDR3 bases: TGTGCCATCAGAGAGGACAAGGACACTGAAGCTTTCTTT. Its translation is CAIREDKDTEAFF.

The chain combines TRBV29-1 with TRBJ2-3, with 10 bases aligning to TRBD1. J was trimmed by 4 bases and V by 0 bases; bases with no gene match: 10. Germline V gene sequence: CDR1 SQVTM, CDR2 ANQGSEA. There are 17 residues in the CDR3. DNA for the CDR3: TGCAGCGTTGAAGATCGGATGACAGGGGGCAACGCAGATACGCAGTATTTT. Amino acid sequence: CSVEDRMTGGNADTQYF.

The chain carries TRBV6-1 and TRBJ1-1; TRBD1 is a possible D gene (5 bases). V lost 6 bases and J 3 bases, leaving 14 bases between the germline ends. The germline gives CDR1 MNHNS, CDR2 SASEGT. There are 14 residues in the CDR3. The CDR3 DNA reads TGTGCCAGCAGCGATAGGGGCTGGGACACTGAAGCTTTCTTT. Translation gives CASSDRGWDTEAFF.

J is TRBJ1-5 and V is TRBV7-9, with D perhaps TRBD1 (5 bases). The germline gives CDR1 SEHNR, CDR2 FQNEAQ (reference sequence). The ends were cut back, 4 bases at V and 5 bases at J, with 12 bases in the middle. CDR3 length equals 14 residues. The CDR3 region has the DNA TGTGCCAGCAGCTCGGACAATACCTATCAGCCCCAGCATTTT. Residues: CASSSDNTYQPQHF.

A few counts support this clone. V and J are TRBV4-1 and TRBJ2-5, with 10 bases that match TRBD2. This CDR3 has 16 amino acids. V was pared by 1 base and J by 1 base, with 3 bases of the junction left unmatched. Germline assignment: CDR1 MGHRA and CDR2 YSYEKL. CDR3 loop: CASSQGEREGQETQYF. The CDR3 region has the DNA TGCGCCAGCAGCCAAGGGGAGCGGGAGGGCCAAGAGACCCAGTACTTC.

CDR3 coding DNA: TGTGCCAGCAGTTCCCGGGGGGGGCAAGAGACCCAGTACTTC. Translated: CASSSRGGQETQYF. The J gene is TRBJ2-5, the V gene TRBV5-4; the match to TRBD2 covers 8 bases. Unmatched junction bases numbered 5, after V lost 5 bases and J lost 2 bases. CDR1 is SGHNT, CDR2 YYREEE, per germline (reference sequence). The CDR3 runs 14 residues.